The text below deals with one T cell receptor beta chain. Its target is not known. 13 Jbeta primers and 60 Vbeta primers were used for the PCR. The data were produced by immunoSEQ multiplex PCR, yet TCRdb's version contains in-frame clones alone and is incomplete. The data contain 55,000 to 80,000 clones, around 75% of them singletons. The data were taken from a study of cytomegalovirus exposure and HLA in healthy donors. Overall study findings and caveats: An analysis was carried out at a later point. It showed that HLA-associated TCR beta chains were more clonally expanded than equally common non-associated chains.

This TCR came from a woman in her forties in good health and CMV-seropositive. The sample was PBMCs.

The CDR3 DNA sequence: TGTGCCAGCAGCTTTTTCCCGCGGGGGAAAACCTACGAGCAGTACTTC. The encoded protein is CASSFFPRGKTYEQYF. V usage is TRBV11-2 and J usage is TRBJ2-7, with 7 nucleotides matching TRBD2. The CDR3 contains 16 residues. Trimming took 3 bases from V and 2 from J; bases not matched to a gene: 10. Germline values: CDR1 SGHAT, CDR2 FQNNGV. The full variable domain, completed using reference TRBV11-2 and TRBJ2-7, is EAGVAQSPRYKIIEKRQSVAFWCNPISGHATLYWYQQILGQGPKLLIQFQNNGVVDDSQLPKDRFSAERLKGVDSTLKIQPAKLEDSAVYLCASSFFPRGKTYEQYFGPGTRLTVT.